The 16 T cell receptor beta chains presented below share a single source sample, sequenced in a study of regulatory T cells in long-lasting Graves disease. Documented time point: newly diagnosed GD, antithyroid drugs for less than 3 months. TCR sequences were obtained from RNA taken from PBMCs. Assembly of TCR beta libraries relied on iRepertoire HTBI primers together with Arm-PCR of CDR3 regions. TCRdb passed the multiplex PCR reads through MiXCR, listing each CDR3 protein once. The repertoire includes about 430,000 distinct CDR3 sequences, roughly 15% of them detected once, and under 9% sits in the top ten. The same sample was also studied in work on T cells in Graves' hyperthyroidism and ophthalmopathy.

Material: peripheral blood mononuclear cells (PBMCs), obtained at new diagnosis, from a patient treated with antithyroid drugs. The receptors originated from a middle-aged woman with Graves disease.

This clonotype was counted ten times or more. The chain is built from TRBV20-1 and TRBJ1-1; 7 bases are shared with TRBD1. The V and J ends lost 5 bases and 5 bases, in that order; junction bases with no gene match: 11. There are 14 residues in the CDR3. In germline, CDR1 is DFQATT, CDR2 SNEGSKA (reference sequence). The CDR3 reads CSASTDRVRTEAFF. As DNA, the CDR3 is TGCAGTGCTTCCACTGACAGGGTGAGGACTGAAGCTTTCTTT.

In regard to this clonotype: A much larger clone lies a single base off, so this may be a read error. V gene TRBV28 combines with J gene TRBJ1-1; D unresolved. This CDR3 comprises 11 residues. V lost 6 bases, J lost 12 bases, and 14 bases lay in between. Germline V gives CDR1 MDHEN, CDR2 SYDVKM. The CDR3 coding sequence is TGTGCCAGCAGCTTTGACCGGGTGACTTTCTTT. Translation: CASSFDRVTFF.

This clonotype was counted many times. J is TRBJ2-1 and V is TRBV7-8; 7 nucleotides align to TRBD2. Germline CDR1 SGHVS, CDR2 FQNEAQ. V dropped 5 bases and J dropped 3; count of bases not matched to a gene: 16. This CDR3 region has 18 residues. The CDR3 protein is CASSPTVPLARFYNEQFF. CDR3 DNA: TGTGCCAGCAGCCCGACTGTCCCACTAGCGCGATTCTACAATGAGCAGTTCTTC.

There are many counts of this clonotype. The chain couples TRBV6-1 to TRBJ1-3; 8 bases align to TRBD1. The CDR3 length is 18 residues. Germline-derived CDR1 and CDR2 are MNHNS and SASEGT. V shed 6 bases and J 0 bases; nucleotides not matched to a gene: 13. The DNA for the CDR3 is TGTGCCAGCAGCCCCGGACAGGGAAGGTCCTTCTCTGGAAACACCATATATTTT. Translated, it gives CASSPGQGRSFSGNTIYF.

The table lists this clonotype with many counts. The J gene is TRBJ1-5, the V gene TRBV28; D not certain. Germline CDR1 reads MDHEN; CDR2 reads SYDVKM. Between the trimmed V and J ends, which lost 4 bases and 4 bases, there was a span of 14 bases. CDR3 size: 15 residues. CDR3 sequence reads: CASSSPPGSNQPQHF. Here the CDR3 DNA reads TGTGCCAGCAGTTCACCACCCGGGTCAAATCAGCCCCAGCATTTT. The full variable domain, with the rest looked up from reference TRBV28 and TRBJ1-5, is DVKVTQSSRYLVKRTGEKVFLECVQDMDHENMFWYRQDPGLGLRLIYFSYDVKMKEKGDIPEGYSVSREKKERFSLILESASTNQTSMYLCASSSPPGSNQPQHFGDGTRLSIL.

The CDR3 region has the DNA TGTGCCAGCGTCCGTCTTGGGGGTGGAAACACCATATATTTT. Amino acids: CASVRLGGGNTIYF. The chain has TRBV28 and TRBJ1-3; possible D gene TRBD1, 5 bases. The germline V and J ends were trimmed by 8 bases and 3 bases, with 14 bases remaining between them. Germline V gene sequence: CDR1 MDHEN, CDR2 SYDVKM. The CDR3 consists of 14 residues.

This clonotype was counted a few times. The chain joins TRBV3-1 to TRBJ1-2; 9 bases line up with TRBD1. The CDR3 has 13 amino acids. V lost 6 bases and J lost 8; bases outside the gene matches: 7. Germline CDR1 reads LGHDT; CDR2 reads YNNKEL (reference sequence). The CDR3 bases are TGTGCCAGCAGTTTACAGGGGGCGGAGGGCTACACCTTC. Protein: CASSLQGAEGYTF.

In its sample, this clonotype was seen many times. This chain links TRBV2 with TRBJ2-1; TRBD2 matches at 14 bases. This CDR3 spans 17 amino acids. The germline gives CDR1 SNHLY, CDR2 FYNNEI. Trimming removed 6 bases from V and 0 bases from J; junction bases left unmatched: 4. CDR3 region: CASRSGTSGSSYNEQFF. CDR3 coding DNA: TGTGCCAGCAGGTCCGGGACTAGCGGGAGCTCCTACAATGAGCAGTTCTTC.

There are a few counts of this clonotype. This chain links TRBV7-9 with TRBJ2-2; D perhaps matches TRBD1 (5 bases). The CDR3 runs 15 residues. The V gene lost 2 bases and the J gene lost 8 bases, with 15 bases spanning the gap. Looked up from germline, CDR1 is SEHNR and CDR2 is FQNEAQ (reference sequence). For the CDR3, the DNA is TGTGCCAGCAGCTTAATTCCGACAGAAGCGGGGGAGCTGTTTTTT. Translating it yields CASSLIPTEAGELFF.

This clonotype was seen at least ten times. V is TRBV19 and J is TRBJ1-5, with 12 bases that match TRBD1. CDR3 length: 19 amino acids. Germline CDR1 and CDR2: LNHDA and SQIVND (reference sequence). V trimming: 6 bases; J trimming: 5 bases; junction bases outside the gene matches: 17. CDR3 protein: CASSKKGGQGAVGYQPQHF. CDR3 coding DNA: TGTGCCAGTAGCAAAAAGGGGGGACAGGGGGCGGTCGGTTATCAGCCCCAGCATTTT.

On this clonotype itself: Just one base apart from a much larger clone, this may be a read error. Because the CDR3 is missing its conserved closing phenylalanine or tryptophan, this is likely a read error. This chain connects TRBV4-1 to TRBJ2-5, with 15 bases aligning to TRBD2. The CDR3 consists of 17 residues. The trim removed 3 bases at V and 5 bases at J, leaving 7 bases unmatched. Germline V CDR1 and CDR2: MGHRA, YSYEKL. As DNA, the CDR3 is TGCGCCAGCAGCCAGTGGACTAGCGGGAGGGCCCCCGAGACCCAGTACTGC. As protein: CASSQWTSGRAPETQYC.

This clonotype has at least ten counts. The chain links TRBV28 to TRBJ1-5; no reliable D call. This CDR3 contains 15 residues. V lost 6 bases and J lost 0, with 12 bases in between. CDR1 MDHEN and CDR2 SYDVKM come from the germline V gene. CDR3 sequence reads: CASSLNWGSNQPQHF. The CDR3 nucleotides are TGTGCCAGCAGCCTAAACTGGGGTAGCAATCAGCCCCAGCATTTT.

This clonotype turned up a few times. V gene TRBV6-5 combines with J gene TRBJ1-1, with D perhaps matching TRBD1 (5 bases). Trimming took off 2 bases at V and 7 bases at J, with 8 bases between the two ends. In germline, CDR1 is MNHEY, CDR2 SVGAGI. The CDR3 contains 12 residues. The CDR3 spells CASSYEGIEAFF. The CDR3, as DNA: TGTGCCAGCAGTTACGAGGGGATTGAAGCTTTCTTT.

Many counts were recorded for this clonotype. The chain is built from TRBV18 and TRBJ2-3; D ambiguous. V lost 3 bases, J lost 3 bases, and 10 bases lay in between. CDR3 length: 14 amino acids. CDR1 and CDR2 (germline): KGHSH, LQKENI. CDR3 sequence reads: CASSPPTRTDTQYF. The CDR3 region has the DNA TGTGCCAGCTCACCCCCCACAAGGACAGATACGCAGTATTTT.

There are many counts of this clonotype. V is TRBV5-1 and J is TRBJ2-5; D is unclear. The germline V gene has CDR1 SGHRS and CDR2 YFSETQ. This CDR3 is built from 15 residues. V lost 5 bases and J lost 4, with 18 bases in between. The CDR3 bases are TGCGCCAGCAGTTCAGAAGACGGCAGAACAGAGACCCAGTACTTC. Residues: CASSSEDGRTETQYF.

This clonotype was counted a few times. The rearrangement joins TRBV5-5 to TRBJ2-3, with D maybe TRBD2 (5 bases). The V gene lost 4 bases and the J gene lost 0 bases, with 15 bases spanning the gap. The CDR3 extends over 16 amino acids. Germline lookup yields CDR1 SGHKS and CDR2 YYEKEE (reference sequence). This chain's CDR3 is CASSPSPGISTDTQYF. The CDR3 DNA reads TGTGCCAGCAGCCCATCTCCGGGAATCAGCACAGATACGCAGTATTTT.